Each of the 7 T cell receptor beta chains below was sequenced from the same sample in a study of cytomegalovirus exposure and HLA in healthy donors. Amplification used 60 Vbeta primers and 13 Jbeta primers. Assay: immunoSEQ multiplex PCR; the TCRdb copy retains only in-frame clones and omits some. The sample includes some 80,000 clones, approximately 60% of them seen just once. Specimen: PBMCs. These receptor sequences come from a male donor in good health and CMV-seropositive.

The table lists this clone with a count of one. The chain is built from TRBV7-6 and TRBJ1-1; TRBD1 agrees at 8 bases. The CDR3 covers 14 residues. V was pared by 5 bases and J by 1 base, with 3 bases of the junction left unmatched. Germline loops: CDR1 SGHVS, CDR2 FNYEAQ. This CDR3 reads CASSADRGNTEAFF. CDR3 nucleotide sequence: TGTGCCAGCAGCGCTGACAGGGGGAACACTGAAGCTTTCTTT.

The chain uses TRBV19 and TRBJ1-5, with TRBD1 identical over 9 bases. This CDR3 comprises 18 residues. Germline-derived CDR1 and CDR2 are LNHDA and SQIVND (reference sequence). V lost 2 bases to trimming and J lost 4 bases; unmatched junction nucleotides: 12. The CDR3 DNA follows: TGTGCCAGTAGTATACCGACCCCTGGACAGGGGCGTAATCAGCCCCAGCATTTT. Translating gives CASSIPTPGQGRNQPQHF.

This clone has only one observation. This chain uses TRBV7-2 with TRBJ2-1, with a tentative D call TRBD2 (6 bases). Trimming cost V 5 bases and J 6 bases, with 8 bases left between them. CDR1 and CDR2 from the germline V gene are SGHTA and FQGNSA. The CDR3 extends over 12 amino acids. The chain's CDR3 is CASSAEGNEQFF. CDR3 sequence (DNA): TGTGCCAGCAGCGCGGAGGGCAATGAGCAGTTCTTC. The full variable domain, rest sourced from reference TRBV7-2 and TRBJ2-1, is GAGVSQSPSNKVTEKGKDVELRCDPISGHTALYWYRQSLGQGLEFLIYFQGNSAPDKSGLPSDRFSAERTGGSVSTLTIQRTQQEDSAVYLCASSAEGNEQFFGPGTRLTVL.

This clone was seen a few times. The CDR3 region has the DNA TGTGCCAGCTCAGCGGGGGGAAATCAGCCCCAGCATTTT. Its translation is CASSAGGNQPQHF. V gene TRBV18 combines with J gene TRBJ1-5; TRBD1 is a possible D gene (5 bases). The CDR3 length is 13 residues. Per the germline V gene, CDR1 is KGHSH and CDR2 is LQKENI. V gave up 5 bases and J gave up 4 bases, with 9 bases separating them.

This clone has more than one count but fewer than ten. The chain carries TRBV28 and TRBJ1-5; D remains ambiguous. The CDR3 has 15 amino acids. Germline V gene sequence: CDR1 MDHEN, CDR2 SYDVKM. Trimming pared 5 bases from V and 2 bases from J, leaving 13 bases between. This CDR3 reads CASSAHSGRNQPQHF. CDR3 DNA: TGTGCCAGCAGTGCTCACAGTGGGCGCAATCAGCCCCAGCATTTT.

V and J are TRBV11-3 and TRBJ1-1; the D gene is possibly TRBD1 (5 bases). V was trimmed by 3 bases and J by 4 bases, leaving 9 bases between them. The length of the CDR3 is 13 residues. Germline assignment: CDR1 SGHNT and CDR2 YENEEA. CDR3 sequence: CASSFTQVTEAFF. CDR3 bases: TGTGCCAGCAGCTTTACACAGGTCACTGAAGCTTTCTTT. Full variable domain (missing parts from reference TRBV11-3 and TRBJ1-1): EAGVVQSPRYKIIEKKQPVAFWCNPISGHNTLYWYLQNLGQGPELLIRYENEEAVDDSQLPKDRFSAERLKGVDSTLKIQPAELGDSAVYLCASSFTQVTEAFFGQGTRLTVV.

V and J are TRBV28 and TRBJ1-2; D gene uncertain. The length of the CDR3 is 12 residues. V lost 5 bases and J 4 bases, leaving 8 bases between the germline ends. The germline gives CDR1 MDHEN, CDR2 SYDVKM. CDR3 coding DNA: TGTGCCAGCAGTCCTGACACCTATGGCTACACCTTC. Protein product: CASSPDTYGYTF.